Presented here are 8 T cell receptor beta chains from one specimen sequenced in a study of cytomegalovirus exposure and HLA in healthy donors. Use of 60 Vbeta and 13 Jbeta primers characterized the PCR. Assay used: immunoSEQ multiplex PCR; TCRdb lists only in-frame clones, some missing. Here the sample spans roughly 150,000 clones, around 83% being singletons. Sequenced sample: PBMCs. The receptors come from a woman aged 18 to 35 in good health and CMV-seronegative.

This chain connects TRBV5-6 to TRBJ2-7; 7 positions match TRBD1. Germline trimming cut 4 bases from V and 2 bases from J; bases unmatched to any gene: 15. Germline CDR1 SGHDT, CDR2 YYEEEE. This CDR3 contains 17 residues. CDR3 bases: TGTGCCAGCAGCCCATTCTCGAGACAGGGATGGACCTACGAGCAGTACTTC. This gives the protein CASSPFSRQGWTYEQYF.

V usage is TRBV9 and J usage is TRBJ2-3, with 11 nucleotides matching TRBD1. Germline V CDR1 and CDR2: SGDLS, YYNGEE. Germline trimming cut 3 bases from V and 2 bases from J; bases unmatched to any gene: 2. The CDR3 runs 15 residues. The CDR3 nucleotides are TGTGCCAGCAGCGGGACAGGGGGCATCACAGATACGCAGTATTTT. Its protein product is CASSGTGGITDTQYF.

The J gene is TRBJ1-2, the V gene TRBV27; perhaps TRBD1 as D (6 bases). This CDR3 is built from 13 residues. Germline CDR1 is MNHEY and CDR2 is SMNVEV (reference sequence). V was trimmed by 2 bases and J by 8 bases, leaving 12 bases between them. CDR3 sequence: CASSLLPTGGYTF. In DNA, the CDR3 is TGTGCCAGCAGTTTACTCCCCACAGGGGGCTACACCTTC.

This sequence joins TRBV28 and TRBJ2-5; 12 bases are shared with TRBD1. V dropped 6 bases and J dropped 11; count of bases not matched to a gene: 13. CDR3 length: 15 residues. Germline V gives CDR1 MDHEN, CDR2 SYDVKM. CDR3 in DNA: TGTGCCAGCAGGCCTAGGGGACAGGGGGCAAGGGAGCAGTACTTC. The encoded protein is CASRPRGQGAREQYF.

The chain is built from TRBV11-2 and TRBJ2-5; 7 nucleotides match TRBD2. CDR1 is SGHAT and CDR2 is FQNNGV in the germline V gene. This CDR3 contains 15 residues. V trimming: 3 bases; J trimming: 10 bases; junction bases outside the gene matches: 14. The CDR3 loop reads CASSLEGTTTGGQYF. CDR3 DNA sequence: TGTGCCAGCAGCTTGGAGGGAACAACCACGGGGGGCCAGTACTTC.

The chain recombines TRBV7-2 with TRBJ2-1; TRBD2 is a possible D gene (6 bases). CDR1 is SGHTA, CDR2 FQGNSA, per germline. Trimming removed 6 bases from V and 12 bases from J, with 21 bases in between. This CDR3 is 14 amino acids long. Written as DNA, the CDR3 is TGTGCCAGCAGTCTAACGAGCGGGTCCCCAGGGCAGTTCTTC. Protein: CASSLTSGSPGQFF.

The rearrangement joins TRBV7-2 to TRBJ2-1; 7 nucleotides agree with TRBD2. V lost 5 bases, J lost 4 bases, and 17 bases stayed unmatched. Germline CDR1 SGHTA, CDR2 FQGNSA. The CDR3 sequence is 18 residues long. For the CDR3, the DNA is TGTGCCAGCAGCCAGGGCGGTGTGGCGGGAGCTGCTTACAATGAGCAGTTCTTC. As protein: CASSQGGVAGAAYNEQFF.

Only one count was recorded for this clone. V usage is TRBV18 and J usage is TRBJ2-2, with D perhaps matching TRBD2 (5 bases). V was shortened by 3 bases and J by 5 bases, with 10 bases between the two germline ends. Germline CDR1 is KGHSH and CDR2 is LQKENI. The CDR3 totals 14 residues. CDR3: CASSPRGETGELFF. The CDR3 DNA reads TGTGCCAGCTCACCCCGGGGAGAGACCGGGGAGCTGTTTTTT.